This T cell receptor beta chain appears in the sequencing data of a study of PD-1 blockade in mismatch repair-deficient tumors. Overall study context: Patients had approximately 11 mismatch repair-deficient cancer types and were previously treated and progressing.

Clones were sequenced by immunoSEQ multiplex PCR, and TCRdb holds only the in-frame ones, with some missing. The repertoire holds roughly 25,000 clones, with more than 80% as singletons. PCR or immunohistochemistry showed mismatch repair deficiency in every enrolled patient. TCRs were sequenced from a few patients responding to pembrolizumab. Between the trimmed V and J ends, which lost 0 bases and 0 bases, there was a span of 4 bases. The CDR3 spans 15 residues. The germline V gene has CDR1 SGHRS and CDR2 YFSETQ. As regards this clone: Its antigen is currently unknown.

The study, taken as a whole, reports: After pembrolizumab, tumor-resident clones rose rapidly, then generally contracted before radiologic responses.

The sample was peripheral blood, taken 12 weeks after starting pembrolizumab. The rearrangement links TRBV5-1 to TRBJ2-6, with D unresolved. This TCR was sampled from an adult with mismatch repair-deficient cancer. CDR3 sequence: CASSLGVSGANVLTF. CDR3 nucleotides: TGCGCCAGCAGCTTGGGGGTCTCTGGGGCCAACGTCCTGACTTTC.